These T cell receptor beta chains were read from a single sample in a study of cytomegalovirus exposure and HLA in healthy donors. The assay was immunoSEQ multiplex PCR, and TCRdb's table has in-frame clones only and misses some. Here the sample spans roughly 180,000 clones, over 65% being singletons. What was sequenced was PBMCs. The receptor set was obtained from a female donor in good health and CMV-seronegative. Each CDR3 is given with its conserved first and last residue. A D gene is named only where the DNA matches it firmly. Only part of the rows carry a size: once, few, many, or a class if the clone is expanded.

V	size	J	D	DNA	CDR3
TRBV7-2	.	TRBJ2-2	TRBD2	TGTGCCAGCAGCCGAGCGGGGACGAACACCGGGGAGCTGTTTTTT	CASSRAGTNTGELFF
TRBV14	.	TRBJ2-4	.	TGTGCCAGCAGCCAAGACCGCAGGGGTAACATTCAGTACTTC	CASSQDRRGNIQYF
TRBV28	.	TRBJ1-2	TRBD1	TGTGCCAGCAGTACACAGGGGGCCGGCTACACCTTC	CASSTQGAGYTF
TRBV5-3	.	TRBJ2-7	.	TGTGCCAGAAGCTACAGGGTCGTGCAGTACTTC	CARSYRVVQYF
TRBV5-5	.	TRBJ2-7	.	TGTGCCAGCAGCTCCGGACAGTTGTCCTACGAGCAGTACTTC	CASSSGQLSYEQYF
TRBV18	.	TRBJ2-7	TRBD1	TGTGCCAGCTCACCCGGGACAGACCCCTGGTTTTACTTC	CASSPGTDPWFYF
TRBV19	.	TRBJ2-6	.	TGTGCCAGTAGTTGGCAACAAGGGCGGTCTGGGGCCAACGGCCTGACTTTC	CASSWQQGRSGANGLTF
TRBV29-1	.	TRBJ2-5	.	TGCAGCGTCACCCTGGGACACAGGGAGACCCAGTACTTC	CSVTLGHRETQYF
TRBV10-3	.	TRBJ1-1	.	TGTGCCATCGGCGGGTTGAACACTGAAGCTTTCTTT	CAIGGLNTEAFF
TRBV5-4	.	TRBJ2-3	.	TGTGCCAGCAGCCATCGACAGGGACTCACAGATACGCAGTATTTT	CASSHRQGLTDTQYF
TRBV11-2	.	TRBJ2-5	.	TGTGCCAGCAGCTCTCGGGCAGGGGTCCCAGAGACCCAGTACTTC	CASSSRAGVPETQYF
TRBV7-9	.	TRBJ1-6	.	TGTGCCAGCAGCCAAAGGACAGACACCTTAGGGTCCCTCCACTTT	CASSQRTDTLGSLHF
TRBV15	.	TRBJ2-1	TRBD2	TGTGCCACCAGCAGGGGACTAGCGGGGGGGCAAGTCGATGAGCAGTTCTTC	CATSRGLAGGQVDEQFF
TRBV4-3	.	TRBJ1-4	.	TGCGCCAGCAGCCGGATTTGGGGCGGGGGGGAAAAACTGTTTTTT	CASSRIWGGGEKLFF
TRBV19	.	TRBJ2-3	.	TGTGCCAGTAGTAGGACAGCTAGCACAGATACGCAGTATTTT	CASSRTASTDTQYF
TRBV5-1	few	TRBJ2-6	.	TGCGCCAGCAGCTTGGGACAGCCCAGCTCTGGGGCCAACGGCCTGACTTTC	CASSLGQPSSGANGLTF
TRBV11-3	few	TRBJ2-7	TRBD1	TGTGCCAGCAGCGGGACCGGGACAGGTAGCGGCGAGCAGTACTTC	CASSGTGTGSGEQYF
TRBV9	.	TRBJ2-2	TRBD1	TGTGCCAGCAGCGCTTTCAGGGGGTCGAACACCGGGGAGCTGTTTTTT	CASSAFRGSNTGELFF